Listed below are T cell receptor beta chains from one sample, sequenced in a study of T cell changes during pregnancy in multiple sclerosis. The protocol was immunoSEQ multiplex PCR, while the TCRdb copy is restricted to in-frame clones and leaves out a portion. The table lists about 83,000 clones, around 90% of them singletons. Sequenced here: PBMCs, sampled in the first trimester of pregnancy. The receptor source for this set is a female donor in good health, serving as a control in a pregnancy study. Some clones in this sample may be carry-over from other donors' samples. Each CDR3 is given with its conserved first and last residue.

j_call v_call cdr3_aa
TRBJ2-3 TRBV11-2 CASSLGRGRTDTQYF
TRBJ1-6 TRBV19 CASSPPKGVNSPLHF
TRBJ2-7 TRBV7-9 CASSLAWATYEQYF
TRBJ2-1 TRBV29-1 CSVRQADEQFF
TRBJ2-2 TRBV6-5 CASSLAGDNTGELFF
TRBJ2-5 TRBV27 CASSSGQGVQETQYF
TRBJ1-1 TRBV2 CASSLGQNTEAFF
TRBJ2-7 TRBV7-9 CASSTGSYEQYF
TRBJ2-2 TRBV18 CASSPGLAANTGELFF
TRBJ1-6 TRBV4-3 CASSHTGGSSPLHF
TRBJ1-5 TRBV28 CASSWAQPQHF
TRBJ2-7 TRBV7-9 CASTPGLAEYEQYF
TRBJ2-7 TRBV7-9 CASSSNRNPAGVLNF
TRBJ1-4 TRBV28 CASSGIQALNEKLFF
TRBJ2-5 TRBV7-9 CASSLLAGAETQYF
TRBJ2-2 TRBV5-1 CASSLGTGQGFTGELFF
TRBJ1-1 TRBV30 CAWIRGTEAFF
TRBJ2-5 TRBV14 CASSLGLATRETQYF
TRBJ2-7 TRBV21-1 CASSKNGALAGGGVYEQYF
TRBJ1-1 TRBV11-3 CASSVGLEGPAAFF
TRBJ2-7 TRBV7-9 CASRPGLAGGTSNEQYF
TRBJ1-2 TRBV19 CASSIEQGSYGYTF
TRBJ2-5 TRBV28 CASSMREGQETQYF
TRBJ2-7 TRBV6-1 CASTLIHEQYF
TRBJ1-1 TRBV6-5 CASSTKQGINTEAFF
TRBJ1-2 TRBV7-9 CASSLTGAYGYTF
TRBJ2-2 TRBV11-2 CASSLGRGRANTGELFF
TRBJ2-7 TRBV19 CASSIAEGPEQYF
TRBJ2-1 TRBV6-5 CASSPDLNNEQFF
TRBJ1-3 TRBV15 CATSGDRVAGNTIYF
TRBJ2-1 TRBV18 CASSETSGLYNEQFF
TRBJ1-5 TRBV29-1 CSVKQGAGQPQHF
TRBJ1-5 TRBV7-9 CASSFAFGTVNQPQHF
TRBJ2-1 TRBV28 CASRAGLTYNEQFF
TRBJ2-1 TRBV29-1 CSVEGVLAGGSYNEQFF
TRBJ2-2 TRBV18 CASSPIRADTGELFF
TRBJ2-1 TRBV5-1 CASSAGYNEQFF
TRBJ2-5 TRBV7-6 CASSHRVQETQYF
TRBJ2-5 TRBV7-3 CASSLRVGSQETQYF
TRBJ2-1 TRBV4-3 CASSQDKVGTPQFF
TRBJ1-2 TRBV6-6 CASTEQINYGYTF
TRBJ2-1 TRBV7-9 CASSPRPAGGSYNEQFF
TRBJ1-5 TRBV28 CASSWTGDLNQPQHF
TRBJ2-7 TRBV27 CASSGRTAYYEQYF
TRBJ1-2 TRBV6-1 CASRARGFGGYTF
TRBJ2-1 TRBV6-4 CASTRTENNEQFF
TRBJ2-5 TRBV19 CASSAGSGETQYF